This is a list of T cell receptor beta chains from one sample in a study of graft-versus-host responses after intestinal transplantation. Profiling relied on immunoSEQ multiplex PCR, and the TCRdb table lists in-frame clones only, not all of them. The table shows 49,000 or so clones, with over 80% occurring only once. The source was PBMCs, collected about 120 weeks after a first intestinal transplant, on the day of a second. These receptors all stem from a human patient who received an intestinal transplant, so some T cells may come from the graft donor. Each CDR3 is given with its conserved first and last residue. A D gene is named only where the DNA matches it firmly.

NA TRBV30 CAWSVLNTQYF
TRBD1 TRBV10-3 CALRQGANSPLHF
NA TRBV7-9 CASSLAGGGYTF
TRBD1 TRBV5-6 CASSPGQGARTGELFF
NA TRBV2 CASSVGRAQNSPLHF
NA TRBV7-8 CASSSSVGQYF
TRBD1 TRBV6-1 CASSRTGDTEAFF
NA TRBV15 CATSRDLGTQSTDTQYF
TRBD2 TRBV2 CAISGRASYNEQFF
TRBD2 TRBV9 CASSVTSGNWGPYNEQFF
NA TRBV27 CASSFWLRTDTQYF
NA TRBV2 CASSLPPGGSPLHF
TRBD1 TRBV25-1 CASGTRDSALTDTQYF
TRBD2 TRBV11-3 CASSLDPGTSRKQFF
TRBD1 TRBV19 CASSIQGAGTEAFF
TRBD2 TRBV5-4 CASSFRLAGDEQYF
NA TRBV19 CASSVFSYEQYF
NA TRBV9 CASSVEQVNTEAFF
NA TRBV29-1 CSVEISREQFF
TRBD1 TRBV7-2 CASSPGTGGYEQYF
NA TRBV27 CASSKTDSGANVLTF
NA TRBV28 CASSPYRSGYYNEQFF
TRBD1 TRBV7-9 CASSLVAWTGLGETQYF
NA TRBV2 CASSSENYYEQYF
TRBD2 TRBV30 CAWRDRLAGVDTQYF
NA TRBV30 CAWSEGTPGNEQFF
NA TRBV27 CASSLAGVSGNTIYF
TRBD1 TRBV5-1 CASSLGRDRALF
NA TRBV14 CASSYGDLRRGYTF
TRBD2 TRBV11-2 CASSLWTSGRDTQYF
NA TRBV18 CASSSLQDFEAFF
TRBD1 TRBV6-6 CASSTGTGVSYEQYF
NA TRBV29-1 CSVEVWPEAFF
NA TRBV19 CASSIGPYEQYF
TRBD1 TRBV18 CASSPRGTGRGEKLFF
TRBD1 TRBV28 CASSPADRERYGYTF
NA TRBV11-2 CASSLEGATNYGYTF
NA TRBV7-9 CASSFQGPDGYTF
TRBD2 TRBV6-5 CASSYSASGIYNEQFF
TRBD2 TRBV11-2 CASSLGGGLAGETQYF
TRBD1 TRBV19 CASSTRQGARETQYF
NA TRBV6-5 CASSNQPQHF
NA TRBV27 CASSLRGGDSSNQPQHF
NA TRBV18 CASSPRAVLGYTF
NA TRBV7-8 CASSLDHGAYQETQYF
TRBD1 TRBV6-1 CASSGLGTGSSGANVLTF
TRBD1 TRBV30 CAWSPTGTGFSYEQYF
NA TRBV15 CATSRDSEQYF